The source of this T cell receptor beta chain is a study of graft-versus-host responses after intestinal transplantation. A word on this clone: Its antigen is not known.

The method was immunoSEQ multiplex PCR; TCRdb's version includes in-frame clones alone and lacks a portion of them. This table holds roughly 89,000 clones, roughly 91% found once. This CDR3 spans 12 amino acids. Trimming left V 0 bases short and J 12 bases short, with 12 bases between. The sequence was collected from a human donor who received an intestinal transplant. The sample consisted of unstimulated CD4+ T cells sorted from spleen or lymph node cells, taken before intestinal transplant. This chain joins TRBV5-3 and TRBJ1-2, with D unclear. TRBV5-3 belongs to the ORF category, with a function that is uncertain. CDR3 region: CARSLECVADTF. The CDR3 DNA sequence: TGTGCCAGAAGCTTGGAATGCGTCGCTGACACCTTC.